The rows below give T cell receptor beta chains drawn from one sample of a study of shared T cell receptors in the human thymus. TCRdb keeps only in-frame clones here, not all; method: immunoSEQ multiplex PCR. In the table there are about 500,000 clones, approximately 78% of which are singletons. A further study also used this sample, focusing on human thymus T cells.

Sequences were obtained from thymocytes. These receptors originate from a boy younger than two with a congenital heart defect. The CDR3 runs from the conserved cysteine through the conserved F or W. A D gene is named only where the DNA matches it firmly. A clone size is listed for some rows: how often the clone was seen (once, few, many), or a class if it is expanded.

D gene: .
V gene: TRBV9
J gene: TRBJ1-2
clone size: .
CDR3 protein: CASSPSSSPEVGYTF
CDR3 DNA: TGTGCCAGCAGCCCTTCCTCGAGCCCTGAAGTTGGCTACACCTTC

D gene: .
V gene: TRBV4-2
J gene: TRBJ2-1
clone size: .
CDR3 protein: CASSYGTSLSYSYNEQFF
CDR3 DNA: TGTGCCAGCAGCTACGGGACTTCCCTCTCCTACTCCTACAATGAGCAGTTCTTC

D gene: TRBD1
V gene: TRBV6-1
J gene: TRBJ1-1
clone size: once
CDR3 protein: CASTGWTGLNTEAFF
CDR3 DNA: TGTGCCAGCACCGGATGGACAGGGTTGAACACTGAAGCTTTCTTT

D gene: TRBD1
V gene: TRBV5-4
J gene: TRBJ1-2
clone size: .
CDR3 protein: CASSLRDRGFSYGYTF
CDR3 DNA: TGTGCCAGCAGCCTGAGGGACAGGGGCTTCAGCTATGGCTACACCTTC

D gene: TRBD1
V gene: TRBV7-2
J gene: TRBJ1-3
clone size: few
CDR3 protein: CASSLAGGHTIYF
CDR3 DNA: TGTGCCAGCAGCTTAGCAGGGGGCCACACCATATATTTT

D gene: .
V gene: TRBV10-1
J gene: TRBJ2-7
clone size: few
CDR3 protein: CASSEHQGGPNNYEQYF
CDR3 DNA: TGCGCCAGCAGTGAGCACCAGGGGGGACCGAACAACTACGAGCAGTACTTC

D gene: .
V gene: TRBV30
J gene: TRBJ2-1
clone size: .
CDR3 protein: CAWSGLAPSSYNEQFF
CDR3 DNA: TGTGCCTGGAGTGGGTTAGCACCGAGCTCCTACAATGAGCAGTTCTTC

D gene: .
V gene: TRBV7-6
J gene: TRBJ2-3
clone size: few
CDR3 protein: CASSLRLADTQYF
CDR3 DNA: TGTGCCAGCAGCCTCCGACTAGCAGATACGCAGTATTTT

D gene: TRBD2
V gene: TRBV29-1
J gene: TRBJ2-1
clone size: .
CDR3 protein: CSGIPLAAYNEQFF
CDR3 DNA: TGCAGCGGCATTCCACTAGCGGCCTACAATGAGCAGTTCTTC

D gene: TRBD1
V gene: TRBV19
J gene: TRBJ1-1
clone size: .
CDR3 protein: CASSSRDRGPTEAFF
CDR3 DNA: TGTGCCAGTAGTTCCCGGGACAGGGGGCCCACTGAAGCTTTCTTT